Below, one T cell receptor beta chain is given with its context. This sample is drawn from a study of blood T cell repertoires in COVID-19. Profiled with immunoSEQ multiplex PCR; TCRdb holds only in-frame clones, not every one. Here the sample spans some 110,000 clones, roughly 80% being singletons. CDR3 size: 16 residues. CDR1 SQVTM and CDR2 ANQGSEA come from the germline V gene. With 7 bases removed from V and 6 bases from J, the gap between germline ends came to 24 bases. What was sequenced was peripheral blood. The receptor was isolated from a woman older than 75 with acute or convalescent COVID-19. The chain has TRBV29-1 and TRBJ1-4; a weak D match, TRBD1 (5 bases). As DNA, the CDR3 is TGCAGCGCCGCGGCGAGACAGACCTATCGGGATGAAAAACTGTTTTTT. It encodes CSAAARQTYRDEKLFF.